These 7 T cell receptor beta chains came from one sample sequenced in a study of CD8 T cells in Susac syndrome. RNA totalling roughly 0.5 to 1 ug underwent reverse transcription with random hexamers. TCRdb itself ran the immunoSEQ multiplex PCR reads through MiXCR, one entry per CDR3 protein. The profile shows about 150,000 distinct CDR3 sequences, 85% to 95% of them singletons. The sample was CD4+ T cells from PBMCs. Source of these receptors: a human donor with Susac syndrome.

The chain employs TRBV11-2 and TRBJ2-4; D could derive from TRBD1 or TRBD2 (6 bases each). The V and J ends lost 5 bases and 3 bases respectively, with 14 bases between them. This CDR3 is built from 15 residues. Per germline, CDR1 SGHAT and CDR2 FQNNGV. Here the CDR3 reads CASSRIRGGKNIQYF. The CDR3 bases are TGTGCCAGCAGCCGCATCAGGGGAGGCAAAAACATTCAGTACTTC.

This clonotype was found a few times. One junction end disagrees with the germline gene, perhaps due to a read error. CDR3 amino acids: CASSLVGTDTQYF. Here the CDR3 DNA reads TGTGCCAGCAGTTTGGTGGGCACAGATACGCAGTATTTT. The chain couples TRBV5-1 to TRBJ2-3; D call uncertain. The CDR3 is made up of 13 amino acids. Looked up from germline, CDR1 is SGHRS and CDR2 is YFSETQ. Full variable domain (rest looked up from reference TRBV5-1 and TRBJ2-3): KAGVTQTPRYLIKTRGQQVTLSCSPISGHRSVSWYQQTPGQGLQFLFEYFSETQRNKGNFPGRFSGRQFSNSRSEMNVSTLELGDSALYLCASSLVGTDTQYFGPGTRLTVL.

The V call is TRBV7-9, the J call TRBJ2-7, with D perhaps matching TRBD1 (5 bases). Germline assignment: CDR1 SEHNR and CDR2 FQNEAQ (reference sequence). The CDR3 consists of 16 residues. V lost 2 bases to trimming and J lost 0 bases, with 14 bases between them. The CDR3 DNA reads as TGTGCCAGCAGCTTATCGGCAGGGTATTCCTCCTACGAGCAGTACTTC. Amino acid sequence: CASSLSAGYSSYEQYF. The entire variable domain, with the rest obtained from reference TRBV7-9 and TRBJ2-7, is as follows: DTGVSQNPRHKITKRGQNVTFRCDPISEHNRLYWYRQTLGQGPEFLTYFQNEAQLEKSRLLSDRFSAERPKGSFSTLEIQRTEQGDSAMYLCASSLSAGYSSYEQYFGPGTRLTVT.

The chain is built from TRBV25-1 and TRBJ1-1; D not certain. CDR3 length equals 14 residues. Germline loops: CDR1 MGHDK, CDR2 SYGVNS. Between the trimmed V and J ends, which lost 3 bases and 5 bases, there was a span of 13 bases. For the CDR3, the DNA is TGTGCCAGCAGTGACCCGCCCCGTACAACTGAAGCTTTCTTT. As protein: CASSDPPRTTEAFF.

The chain is built from TRBV3-1 and TRBJ1-2, with 7 nucleotides matching TRBD1. From germline, CDR1 is LGHDT and CDR2 YNNKEL (reference sequence). Trimming at V came to 3 bases and at J to 3 bases, leaving 13 bases not matched to a gene. There are 17 residues in the CDR3. The DNA for the CDR3 is TGTGCCAGCAGCCACGACCGGGGACAGAGCTCTTACTATGGCTACACCTTC. It is translated as CASSHDRGQSSYYGYTF.

DNA for the CDR3: TGTGCCAGCAGCCAAGCGGGGGTACAGGTTCGAGGCTACACCTTC. Translation gives CASSQAGVQVRGYTF. The chain uses TRBV3-1 and TRBJ1-2, with D possibly matching TRBD1 (5 bases). Trimming took 1 base from V and 8 from J, leaving 17 bases between them. The CDR3 spans 15 residues. Germline loops: CDR1 LGHDT, CDR2 YNNKEL (reference sequence).

The genes are TRBV13 and TRBJ2-3; 7 nucleotides line up with TRBD2. CDR3 length: 15 residues. Looked up from germline, CDR1 is PRHDT and CDR2 is FYEKMQ (reference sequence). V lost 5 bases, J lost 4 bases, and 9 bases stayed unmatched. The CDR3 DNA reads TGTGCCAGCAGCCCCGCTAGCGGAGGGCCAGATACGCAGTATTTT. It yields the protein CASSPASGGPDTQYF.